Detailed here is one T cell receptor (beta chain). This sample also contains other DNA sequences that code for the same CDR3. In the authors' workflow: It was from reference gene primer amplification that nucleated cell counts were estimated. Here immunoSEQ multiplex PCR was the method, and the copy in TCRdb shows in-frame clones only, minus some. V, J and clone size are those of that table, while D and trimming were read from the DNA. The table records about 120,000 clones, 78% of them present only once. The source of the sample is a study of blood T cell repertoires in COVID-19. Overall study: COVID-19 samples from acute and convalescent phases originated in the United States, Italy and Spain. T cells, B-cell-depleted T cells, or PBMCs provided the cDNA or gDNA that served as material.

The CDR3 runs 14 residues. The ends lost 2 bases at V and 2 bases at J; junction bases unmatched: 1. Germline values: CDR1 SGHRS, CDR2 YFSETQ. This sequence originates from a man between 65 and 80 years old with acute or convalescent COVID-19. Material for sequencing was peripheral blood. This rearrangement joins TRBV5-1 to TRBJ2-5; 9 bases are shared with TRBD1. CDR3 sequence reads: CASSFGQGQETQYF. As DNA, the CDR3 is TGCGCCAGCAGCTTTGGACAGGGGCAAGAGACCCAGTACTTC. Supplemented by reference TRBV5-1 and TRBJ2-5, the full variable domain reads KAGVTQTPRYLIKTRGQQVTLSCSPISGHRSVSWYQQTPGQGLQFLFEYFSETQRNKGNFPGRFSGRQFSNSRSEMNVSTLELGDSALYLCASSFGQGQETQYFGPGTRLLVL.